The 21 T cell receptor beta chains reported below all come from one sample, sequenced in a study of shared clonotypes between healthy human individuals. Data came from immunoSEQ multiplex PCR; TCRdb stores just in-frame clones and leaves some out. This sample has around 620,000 clones, with around 96% found just once. Terminally differentiated effector memory CD45RA+ cells were excluded from the naive CD8 cells, which were CD45RO-negative and positively selected for CCR7. Sequencing was done on a sample of naive CD8+ T cells sorted from blood. These TCRs come from a woman in her 30s in good health.

The V and J genes are TRBV10-2 and TRBJ2-7, with D perhaps matching TRBD2 (5 bases). This CDR3 is 11 amino acids long. The V and J ends lost 6 bases and 7 bases respectively, with 10 bases between them. Germline-derived CDR1 and CDR2 are WSHSY and SAAADI. This CDR3 reads CASRREWEQYF. The CDR3 coding sequence is TGCGCCAGCAGACGGGAATGGGAGCAGTACTTC.

The V and J genes are TRBV19 and TRBJ1-3; no clear D. The V end lost 5 bases, the J end lost 0 bases, and 5 bases lay between the germline ends. This CDR3 contains 13 residues. Germline CDR1 reads LNHDA; CDR2 reads SQIVND (reference sequence). Here the CDR3 reads CASSVVSGNTIYF. In DNA form, the CDR3 reads TGTGCCAGTAGTGTCGTCTCTGGAAACACCATATATTTT.

The chain has TRBV25-1 and TRBJ1-1; 7 bases agree with TRBD1. The length of the CDR3 is 14 residues. Germline V gene sequence: CDR1 MGHDK, CDR2 SYGVNS. With V trimmed by 5 bases and J by 3 bases, 6 bases remained unmatched. This CDR3 reads CASSPGGGDTEAFF. The CDR3 nucleotides are TGTGCCAGCAGTCCTGGAGGGGGCGACACTGAAGCTTTCTTT.

This clone has just a few counts. The rearrangement joins TRBV25-1 to TRBJ1-2, with TRBD1 matching over 7 bases. Germline V gene data show CDR1 as MGHDK and CDR2 as SYGVNS. The CDR3 spans 15 residues. Losses at the gene ends were 6 bases for V and 0 bases for J; bases not matched to a gene: 7. The DNA of the CDR3 is TGTGCCAGCAGCCACAGGGGAAGGGCTAACTATGGCTACACCTTC. This codes for CASSHRGRANYGYTF.

The rearrangement links TRBV7-8 to TRBJ2-5; D perhaps matches TRBD2 (5 bases). The J call may be faulty, since TRBJ2-7 better matches the DNA end. The CDR3 sequence is 14 residues long. Germline CDR1 is SGHVS and CDR2 is FQNEAQ. The CDR3 bases are TGTGCCAGCAGCTTTGCGGGCGGCAGCTACGAGCAGTACTTC. Residues: CASSFAGGSYEQYF.

This chain connects TRBV11-2 to TRBJ1-1; no reliable D call. This CDR3 is 11 amino acids long. V gave up 4 bases and J gave up 7 bases, with 7 bases separating them. The germline gives CDR1 SGHAT, CDR2 FQNNGV. The CDR3 bases are TGTGCCAGCAGCTGGGGAGTTGAAGCTTTCTTT. Its protein product is CASSWGVEAFF.

The genes are TRBV10-3 and TRBJ2-7, with 8 bases lining up with TRBD2. Germline V gives CDR1 ENHRY, CDR2 SYGVKD. V dropped 4 bases and J dropped 2; count of bases not matched to a gene: 4. CDR3 size: 14 residues. CDR3 bases: TGTGCCATCAGTGGGAGCGGGAGTACCTACGAGCAGTACTTC. Protein: CAISGSGSTYEQYF.

The J gene is TRBJ2-5, the V gene TRBV7-9; D not certain. Germline V CDR1 and CDR2: SEHNR, FQNEAQ (reference sequence). The CDR3 totals 15 residues. V dropped 1 base and J dropped 2 bases, with 11 bases sitting between them. CDR3 coding DNA: TGTGCCAGCAGCTTAGTGGGGAATCTTCAAGAGACCCAGTACTTC. The encoded protein is CASSLVGNLQETQYF.

Comments on this clone: One base away lies a much larger clone, so this may be a sequencing read error. This rearrangement joins TRBV2 to TRBJ2-7; D is uncertain. V lost 5 bases and J lost 3, with 2 bases in between. Per germline, CDR1 SNHLY and CDR2 FYNNEI. There are 10 residues in the CDR3. CDR3 protein: CASSYYEQYF. CDR3 nucleotides: TGTGCCAGCAGTTACTACGAGCAGTACTTC. Together with reference TRBV2 and TRBJ2-7, the CDR3 gives the full variable domain: EPEVTQTPSHQVTQMGQEVILRCVPISNHLYFYWYRQILGQKVEFLVSFYNNEISEKSEIFDDQFSVERPDGSNFTLKIRSTKLEDSAMYFCASSYYEQYFGPGTRLTVT.

The rearrangement uses TRBV2 and TRBJ2-7; TRBD2 matches at 7 bases. The CDR3 sequence is 16 residues long. CDR1 and CDR2 (germline): SNHLY, FYNNEI. Trimming removed 8 bases from V and 0 bases from J; junction bases left unmatched: 13. The CDR3 region has the DNA TGTGCCAGCGCTGAAAGGGAGGGTATTTACTCCTACGAGCAGTACTTC. The encoded protein is CASAEREGIYSYEQYF.

The chain carries TRBV11-2 and TRBJ2-7, with D tentatively TRBD1 (6 bases). V lost 6 bases to trimming and J lost 2 bases, with 11 bases between them. Germline V lookup: CDR1 SGHAT, CDR2 FQNNGV. This CDR3 comprises 13 residues. CDR3 amino acids: CASSRGQTYEQYF. The CDR3, as DNA: TGTGCCAGCAGTCGAGGACAGACCTACGAGCAGTACTTC.

The V and J genes are TRBV27 and TRBJ2-4; 7 positions agree with TRBD1. Germline-derived CDR1 and CDR2 are MNHEY and SMNVEV (reference sequence). The CDR3 has 11 amino acids. With 9 bases clipped from V and 8 bases from J, the junction kept 4 bases outside the gene matches. The CDR3 DNA follows: TGTGCCAGTGGGGGACAGCACATTCAGTACTTC. It is translated as CASGGQHIQYF.

A word on this clone: This CDR3 is also generated by other DNA sequences in the sample. The chain combines TRBV28 with TRBJ2-7; no clear D. Trimming removed 3 bases at V and 0 bases at J, with 9 bases between. From germline, CDR1 is MDHEN and CDR2 SYDVKM. The CDR3 consists of 14 residues. DNA of the CDR3: TGTGCCAGCAGTTTTGGCCGGAGCTCCTACGAGCAGTACTTC. Translated, it gives CASSFGRSSYEQYF.

This sequence joins TRBV4-1 and TRBJ1-2; D uncertain. The V end lost 2 bases, the J end lost 2 bases, and 21 bases lay between the germline ends. The CDR3 runs to 18 residues. Germline V CDR1 and CDR2: MGHRA, YSYEKL. CDR3 sequence (DNA): TGCGCCAGCAGCCAATTACCCCCTGATGGCAGGACCAACTATGGCTACACCTTC. This sequence encodes CASSQLPPDGRTNYGYTF.

V and J are TRBV10-1 and TRBJ2-7; D uncertain. Germline V gives CDR1 WNHNN, CDR2 SYGVQD (reference sequence). CDR3 length equals 13 residues. V lost 2 bases to trimming and J lost 2 bases, with 7 bases between them. The CDR3 here is CASSEDITYEQYF. DNA for the CDR3: TGCGCCAGCAGTGAGGACATTACCTACGAGCAGTACTTC.

The genes are TRBV2 and TRBJ2-3, with 7 bases lining up with TRBD2. CDR3 length: 14 residues. V was pared by 5 bases and J by 6 bases, with 8 bases of the junction left unmatched. Per the germline V gene, CDR1 is SNHLY and CDR2 is FYNNEI. This chain's CDR3 is CASSPTSPRDTQYF. The CDR3 DNA follows: TGTGCCAGCAGTCCGACTAGCCCGAGGGATACGCAGTATTTT. Using reference TRBV2 and TRBJ2-3 for the parts outside the CDR3, the full variable domain is EPEVTQTPSHQVTQMGQEVILRCVPISNHLYFYWYRQILGQKVEFLVSFYNNEISEKSEIFDDQFSVERPDGSNFTLKIRSTKLEDSAMYFCASSPTSPRDTQYFGPGTRLTVL.

As DNA, the CDR3 is TGCGCCAGCAGTGACTCGGCGGCAGTGGGTGAAAAACTGTTTTTT. It yields the protein CASSDSAAVGEKLFF. This sequence joins TRBV10-2 and TRBJ1-4; D remains unclear. Trimming left V 3 bases short and J 7 bases short, with 15 bases between. Germline V gives CDR1 WSHSY, CDR2 SAAADI. The CDR3 has 15 amino acids.

CDR3 in amino acids: CASSLLGAQPQHF. CDR3 in DNA: TGTGCCAGCAGTTTATTGGGGGCCCAGCCCCAGCATTTT. The rearrangement links TRBV27 to TRBJ1-5, with D perhaps matching TRBD1 (6 bases). Per the germline V gene, CDR1 is MNHEY and CDR2 is SMNVEV (reference sequence). V was pared by 1 base and J by 7 bases, with 8 bases between. The CDR3 is 13 amino acids.

In its sample, this clone was seen once. Germline and junction disagree at one end, which may indicate a read error. The rearrangement uses TRBV5-4 and TRBJ2-2; unclear D gene. This CDR3 has 14 amino acids. Germline V gene data show CDR1 as SGHNT and CDR2 as YYREEE (reference sequence). For the CDR3, the DNA is TGTGCCAGCAGCTTGGGGCTGAACGCCGGGGAGCTGTTTTTT. Its translation: CASSLGLNAGELFF.

The genes are TRBV27 and TRBJ2-7; D gene uncertain. Germline CDR1 MNHEY, CDR2 SMNVEV (reference sequence). CDR3 length: 16 amino acids. V lost 2 bases and J 6 bases, leaving 20 bases between the germline ends. DNA for the CDR3: TGTGCCAGCAGTTTAGGGTTCGGCAGGTCCTACGGCGAGCAGTACTTC. Translated, it gives CASSLGFGRSYGEQYF.

This clone is a singleton in its sample. The chain links TRBV7-9 to TRBJ2-7; D might be TRBD1 (5 bases). The CDR3 has 13 residues. The germline V and J ends were trimmed by 1 base and 9 bases, with 13 bases remaining between them. Germline CDR1 and CDR2: SEHNR and FQNEAQ (reference sequence). The CDR3 loop is CASSLVSGLAQYF. For the CDR3, the DNA is TGTGCCAGCAGCTTAGTATCAGGGTTGGCGCAGTACTTC.